A single sample is the source of the 2 T cell receptor beta chains below, sequenced in a study of blood T cell repertoires in COVID-19. TCRdb keeps only in-frame clones here, not all; method: immunoSEQ multiplex PCR. Of about 170,000 clones in the sample, about 88% were seen once. Sequenced sample: peripheral blood. These receptors were collected from a man aged 50-59 years who had recovered from COVID-19.

The chain couples TRBV6-5 to TRBJ1-1; D not certain. The length of the CDR3 is 14 residues. Germline values: CDR1 MNHEY, CDR2 SVGAGI. Trimming left V 6 bases short and J 2 bases short, with 13 bases between. CDR3 DNA sequence: TGTGCCAGCAGGGTGTCGAGAGTCAACACTGAAGCTTTCTTT. Translating gives CASRVSRVNTEAFF.

This clone showed up just once. The chain combines TRBV7-2 with TRBJ2-7; D is unresolved. The CDR3 has 14 amino acids. Germline CDR1 SGHTA, CDR2 FQGNSA. Trimming removed 1 base from V and 3 bases from J, with 10 bases in between. The CDR3 DNA reads TGTGCCAGCAGCTTAGGCGGCACGGTCTACGAGCAGTACTTC. The encoded protein is CASSLGGTVYEQYF.